This T cell receptor beta chain was sequenced for a study of T cell responses to AZD1222 COVID-19 vaccine. The V segment lost 2 bases and the J segment 6 bases; nucleotides outside the gene matches: 9. The CDR3 runs to 16 residues. CDR1 is SGHTA, CDR2 FQGNSA, per germline. This table comes from immunoSEQ multiplex PCR, and its TCRdb copy is limited to in-frame clones, with some not included. The sample gives approximately 120,000 clones, approximately 88% of which show up once; 5% to 6% is in the top ten. V is TRBV7-2 and J is TRBJ2-3; TRBD2 matches at 9 bases. The receptor's source is an adult in good health. Sequences were derived from peripheral blood, sampled on day 0 of AZD1222 vaccination. CDR3 in amino acids: CASSLRLAGLPDTQYF. The CDR3, as DNA: TGTGCCAGCAGCTTAAGGCTAGCGGGGCTACCCGATACGCAGTATTTT. The full variable domain, its missing parts supplied by reference TRBV7-2 and TRBJ2-3, is GAGVSQSPSNKVTEKGKDVELRCDPISGHTALYWYRQSLGQGLEFLIYFQGNSAPDKSGLPSDRFSAERTGGSVSTLTIQRTQQEDSAVYLCASSLRLAGLPDTQYFGPGTRLTVL.